This record concerns one T cell receptor beta chain sequence. Its specificity is unknown. An end of the junction does not agree with germline; a read error may underlie this. The record originates from a study of CD8+ T cells in alopecia areata. General study findings and limits: Persistence in scalp and blood during tofacitinib was observed for many expanded lesional clones.

Once RNA had been extracted, it was reverse transcribed into cDNA to act as the sequencing template. TCRdb's copy holds only in-frame clones and misses some; the assay was immunoSEQ multiplex PCR. This table holds 150,000 to 200,000 clones, 50% to 65% found once. Germline V gene data show CDR1 as ENHRY and CDR2 as SYGVKD. The CDR3 is 15 amino acids. Treatment given: oral pan-JAK inhibitor, 5-10 mg twice daily. Peripheral blood and lesional scalp punch biopsies were taken from alopecia areata patients. It was from PBMCs that CD4+ and CD8+ T cells were sorted. The chain recombines TRBV10-3 with TRBJ2-5, with TRBD2 matching over 9 bases. The sequenced sample was CD4+ T cells sorted from blood, obtained at week 24, from a patient treated with tofacitinib. This sequence was found in a human donor with alopecia areata. As DNA, the CDR3 is TGCGCCAGCAGCCAGAAAGCGGGGGGCCAAGCGACCCAGTACTTC. Translated: CASSQKAGGQATQYF.